These 20 T cell receptor beta chains came from one sample sequenced in a study of cytotoxic CD8 clonotypes in ibrutinib-treated CLL. This table comes from immunoSEQ multiplex PCR, and its TCRdb copy is limited to in-frame clones, with some not included. The table has some 65,000 clones, less than 75% seen once. The sample here was PBMCs, taken after 12 months of ibrutinib treatment. The receptor set was obtained from a human donor with chronic lymphocytic leukemia.

This clone is labeled as medium-sized (0.01 to 0.1%). The rearrangement links TRBV2 to TRBJ2-2, with unresolved D. Trimming cost V 2 bases and J 2 bases, with 9 bases left between them. The CDR3 covers 15 residues. Germline CDR1 SNHLY, CDR2 FYNNEI. The CDR3 region is CASSEIEPNTGELFF. The CDR3, as DNA: TGTGCCAGCAGTGAAATAGAGCCCAACACCGGGGAGCTGTTTTTT.

This clone was seen more than once but under ten times. This chain joins TRBV2 and TRBJ1-5; D unclear. Germline V CDR1 and CDR2: SNHLY, FYNNEI. The CDR3 is made up of 13 amino acids. V was cut by 8 bases and J by 8 bases, with 16 bases left in between. CDR3 in amino acids: CASHTYLLEPQHF. For the CDR3, the DNA is TGTGCCAGCCACACGTACCTCTTGGAGCCCCAGCATTTT.

The CDR3 loop is CASSSFRDNYEQYV. In DNA, the CDR3 is TGTGCCAGCAGCTCCTTCCGGGACAACTACGAGCAGTACGTC. This chain joins TRBV7-9 and TRBJ2-7, with D tentatively TRBD1 (6 bases). CDR1 SEHNR and CDR2 FQNEAQ come from the germline V gene (reference sequence). Trimming shortened V by 4 bases and J by 3 bases, and 13 bases separated the two germline ends. The CDR3 is made up of 14 amino acids.

The V and J genes are TRBV6-1 and TRBJ2-2; perhaps TRBD1 as D (6 bases). CDR3 length equals 15 residues. V lost 8 bases and J lost 4, with 17 bases in between. CDR1 is MNHNS, CDR2 SASEGT, per germline. CDR3 in amino acids: CASVNSQGITGELFF. The CDR3 DNA reads TGTGCCAGCGTAAATAGTCAGGGGATCACCGGGGAGCTGTTTTTT.

The CDR3 DNA is TGTGCCAGCAGTGAATACCGGACAGGGATCGATAATGAAAAACTGTTTTTT. It yields the protein CASSEYRTGIDNEKLFF. The chain has TRBV25-1 and TRBJ1-4; 8 nucleotides match TRBD1. CDR3 length equals 17 residues. V shed 0 bases and J 4 bases; nucleotides not matched to a gene: 7. The germline V gene has CDR1 MGHDK and CDR2 SYGVNS.

The gene calls are TRBV19 and TRBJ2-5, with TRBD1 identical over 7 bases. The length of the CDR3 is 14 residues. Germline lookup yields CDR1 LNHDA and CDR2 SQIVND (reference sequence). V shed 4 bases, J shed 1 base, and the junction held 3 bases outside the gene matches. The CDR3 loop reads CASSTTGFQETQYF. CDR3 DNA: TGTGCCAGTAGTACGACAGGGTTCCAAGAGACCCAGTACTTC.

The J gene is TRBJ2-7, the V gene TRBV29-1; 7 bases are shared with TRBD2. Germline V CDR1 and CDR2: SQVTM, ANQGSEA. The trim removed 7 bases at V and 6 bases at J, leaving 12 bases unmatched. The CDR3 runs to 13 residues. CDR3 DNA sequence: TGCAGCGCCTCTAGCGGTGCACGACGCGAGCAGTACTTC. It codes for CSASSGARREQYF.

The chain joins TRBV6-5 to TRBJ2-7, with D possibly matching TRBD2 (5 bases). Germline CDR1 is MNHEY and CDR2 is SVGAGI. V dropped 6 bases and J dropped 2 bases, with 8 bases sitting between them. This CDR3 comprises 12 residues. This CDR3 reads CASRRVPYEQYV. The CDR3 region has the DNA TGTGCCAGCAGGCGGGTTCCCTACGAGCAGTACGTC.

There are many counts of this clone. This chain links TRBV11-3 with TRBJ2-1, with 8 bases identical to TRBD2. The CDR3 sequence is 17 residues long. Trimming at V came to 1 base and at J to 9 bases, leaving 14 bases not matched to a gene. Germline assignment: CDR1 SGHNT and CDR2 YENEEA. The CDR3 region is CASSLGGFAGGSGEQFF. The CDR3, as DNA: TGTGCCAGCAGCTTAGGAGGGTTCGCGGGGGGCAGTGGTGAGCAGTTCTTC.

By share, this clone counts as medium-sized. This chain uses TRBV2 with TRBJ2-7; TRBD1 is a possible D gene (6 bases). Germline values: CDR1 SNHLY, CDR2 FYNNEI. Trimming shortened V by 4 bases and J by 6 bases, and 7 bases separated the two germline ends. The CDR3 is 11 residues long. CDR3 protein: CASSGQVEQYF. DNA for the CDR3: TGTGCCAGCAGTGGACAGGTCGAGCAGTACTTC. The complete variable domain, with remaining parts taken from reference TRBV2 and TRBJ2-7, reads EPEVTQTPSHQVTQMGQEVILRCVPISNHLYFYWYRQILGQKVEFLVSFYNNEISEKSEIFDDQFSVERPDGSNFTLKIRSTKLEDSAMYFCASSGQVEQYFGPGTRLTVT.

The J gene is TRBJ1-2, the V gene TRBV5-1; D not certain. The CDR3 extends over 15 amino acids. The germline CDR1 and CDR2 sequences are SGHRS and YFSETQ. Deletions cut 5 bases from V and 2 bases from J, with 16 bases between. In DNA, the CDR3 is TGCGCCAGCAGAGGACCCGGGATCGTAAACTATGGCTACACCTTC. The encoded protein is CASRGPGIVNYGYTF.

V and J are TRBV27 and TRBJ2-3; D gene uncertain. The CDR3 extends over 13 amino acids. Germline V lookup: CDR1 MNHEY, CDR2 SMNVEV (reference sequence). V lost 3 bases and J 3 bases, leaving 7 bases between the germline ends. The CDR3 sequence is CASSFRATDTQYF. In DNA, the CDR3 is TGTGCCAGCAGTTTTAGAGCGACAGATACGCAGTATTTT.

The chain joins TRBV14 to TRBJ1-6; 7 bases map to TRBD1. The CDR3 consists of 15 residues. CDR1 is SGHDN, CDR2 FVKESK, per germline. The trim removed 3 bases at V and 9 bases at J, leaving 8 bases unmatched. DNA for the CDR3: TGTGCCAGCAGCCACAAAACAGGGGTTAGTTCACCCCTCCACTTT. It specifies CASSHKTGVSSPLHF.

V gene TRBV27 combines with J gene TRBJ1-2; D unclear. Germline CDR1 and CDR2: MNHEY and SMNVEV (reference sequence). V was clipped by 6 bases and J by 1 base, with 3 bases between them. This CDR3 spans 11 amino acids. CDR3 sequence (DNA): TGTGCCAGCAGCCTTAACTATGGCTACACCTTC. Protein: CASSLNYGYTF.

This clone was counted only a few times. The gene calls are TRBV4-1 and TRBJ2-2; a possible D gene is TRBD2 (5 bases). CDR3 size: 18 residues. CDR1 is MGHRA and CDR2 is YSYEKL in the germline V gene. The V and J ends lost 1 base and 2 bases respectively, with 17 bases between them. CDR3 sequence: CASSQGGGLSLNTGELFF. CDR3 DNA: TGCGCCAGCAGCCAAGGAGGCGGGCTTTCCCTAAACACCGGGGAGCTGTTTTTT.

V and J are TRBV5-1 and TRBJ2-1; a weak D match, TRBD2 (6 bases). The CDR3 length is 16 residues. Germline V CDR1 and CDR2: SGHRS, YFSETQ. V was cut by 3 bases and J by 6 bases, with 19 bases left in between. CDR3 region: CASSSSLGGDVNEQFF. The CDR3 nucleotides read TGCGCCAGCAGCTCCTCCCTCGGGGGAGACGTCAATGAGCAGTTCTTC. Supplemented by reference TRBV5-1 and TRBJ2-1, the full variable domain reads KAGVTQTPRYLIKTRGQQVTLSCSPISGHRSVSWYQQTPGQGLQFLFEYFSETQRNKGNFPGRFSGRQFSNSRSEMNVSTLELGDSALYLCASSSSLGGDVNEQFFGPGTRLTVL.

The sample holds a few counts of this clone. This chain connects TRBV21-1 to TRBJ1-4; the listed D gene, TRBD1, was not tested against the DNA. TRBV21-1 constitutes a pseudogene. There are 13 residues in the CDR3. The CDR3 DNA is TGTGCCGACAACAGAACAAATAATGAAAAACTGTTTTTT. Its protein product is CADNRTNNEKLFF.

V gene TRBV19 combines with J gene TRBJ2-1; 7 bases map to TRBD2. This CDR3 contains 12 residues. The V and J ends lost 8 bases and 15 bases, in that order; junction bases with no gene match: 13. Germline assignment: CDR1 LNHDA and CDR2 SQIVND (reference sequence). CDR3 sequence reads: CASAPLAGVVFF. CDR3 bases: TGTGCCAGTGCACCGCTGGCGGGAGTTGTGTTCTTC.

The V gene is TRBV27, the J gene TRBJ2-1, with 7 positions matching TRBD1. Trimming at V came to 8 bases and at J to 3 bases, leaving 7 bases not matched to a gene. The CDR3 totals 14 residues. Germline-derived CDR1 and CDR2 are MNHEY and SMNVEV (reference sequence). In nucleotides, the CDR3 is TGTGCCAGCTCCCATAGGGGGCACTACAATGAGCAGTTCTTC. It codes for CASSHRGHYNEQFF.

This chain uses TRBV7-2 with TRBJ2-7; 8 bases map to TRBD2. CDR3 length: 16 amino acids. Germline CDR1 is SGHTA and CDR2 is FQGNSA. The V gene end was trimmed by 1 base and the J gene end by 3 bases; junction bases not matched to a gene: 8. DNA for the CDR3: TGTGCCAGCAGCTTAGGGGGCGGGAGGTTGATCTACGAGCAGTACTTC. This translates into CASSLGGGRLIYEQYF. The full variable domain, its missing parts supplied by reference TRBV7-2 and TRBJ2-7, is GAGVSQSPSNKVTEKGKDVELRCDPISGHTALYWYRQSLGQGLEFLIYFQGNSAPDKSGLPSDRFSAERTGGSVSTLTIQRTQQEDSAVYLCASSLGGGRLIYEQYFGPGTRLTVT.